Listed here are 32 T cell receptor beta chains from one sample, sequenced in a study of spatial heterogeneity in lung cancer. Findings and caveats of the study: The number of expanded tumor alpha and beta chains correlated with mutation number.

One entry per CDR3 protein results from TCRdb running MiXCR on the 5' RACE reads. The data contain 3,500 to 4,000 distinct CDR3 sequences, 4.9% of them singletons. These receptors' antigens are unknown. Time point described: sample taken at primary tumor resection. This specimen consisted of lung tumor tissue, obtained at surgery. Source of these receptors: a female donor with early-stage non-small cell lung cancer.

This clonotype is medium-sized (0.01 to 0.1%) by share. In DNA, the CDR3 is TGTGCCAGCAGCCCTACGGTCCGACTAGGGTGGGGGACCCAGTACTTC. Protein product: CASSPTVRLGWGTQYF. V usage is TRBV2 and J usage is TRBJ2-5; a possible D gene is TRBD2 (6 bases). Germline CDR1 and CDR2: SNHLY and FYNNEI. The CDR3 spans 16 residues. Trimming removed 6 bases at V and 7 bases at J, with 24 bases between.

Ten or more counts support this clonotype. At one of its ends the junction is not consistent with the germline gene, which may arise from a read error. J is TRBJ1-2 and V is TRBV30; the match to TRBD1 covers 10 bases. The CDR3 contains 14 residues. Germline lookup yields CDR1 GTSNPN and CDR2 SVGIG (reference sequence). CDR3 loop: CAWSVQPGTGEMAF. CDR3 in DNA: TGTGCCTGGAGTGTACAACCCGGGACAGGGGAGATGGCCTTC.

By sample fraction, this clonotype is medium-sized (0.01 to 0.1%). CDR3 region: CASSLVEGVDTQYF. CDR3 in DNA: TGTGCCAGCAGCTTAGTCGAAGGGGTCGATACGCAGTATTTT. The gene calls are TRBV11-2 and TRBJ2-3; D is possibly TRBD1 (5 bases). The CDR3 length is 14 residues. The V end lost 1 base, the J end lost 6 bases, and 11 bases lay between the germline ends. CDR1 is SGHAT, CDR2 FQNNGV, per germline.

This clonotype is labeled medium-sized. V gene TRBV6-6 combines with J gene TRBJ2-3; D might be TRBD1 (5 bases). The CDR3 sequence is 12 residues long. V lost 2 bases and J 5 bases, leaving 5 bases between the germline ends. CDR1 is MNHNY, CDR2 SVGAGI, per germline (reference sequence). The CDR3 region is CASSYRGDTQYF. The CDR3 nucleotides are TGTGCCAGCAGTTACAGGGGAGATACGCAGTATTTT.

At least ten counts were recorded for this clonotype. The chain recombines TRBV24-1 with TRBJ2-3; 9 bases agree with TRBD1. Trimming took 5 bases from V and 1 from J; bases not matched to a gene: 6. From germline, CDR1 is KGHDR and CDR2 SFDVKD. The CDR3 covers 16 residues. CDR3 sequence: CATSGRDRAGTDTQYF. CDR3 nucleotides: TGTGCCACCAGTGGCCGGGACAGGGCGGGCACAGATACGCAGTATTTT.

Within the sample, this clonotype is medium-sized. This chain links TRBV3-1 with TRBJ1-1; D is uncertain. V dropped 5 bases and J dropped 8 bases, with 18 bases sitting between them. CDR3 length: 14 amino acids. Germline V gene data show CDR1 as LGHDT and CDR2 as YNNKEL (reference sequence). The CDR3 region is CASSGQRIGVEAFF. CDR3 coding DNA: TGTGCCAGCAGCGGCCAGAGGATCGGTGTCGAAGCTTTCTTT.

This chain links TRBV27 with TRBJ2-7; the match to TRBD1 covers 7 bases. With V trimmed by 4 bases and J by 6 bases, 6 bases remained unmatched. There are 13 residues in the CDR3. CDR1 MNHEY and CDR2 SMNVEV come from the germline V gene (reference sequence). The CDR3 DNA reads as TGTGCCAGCAGTTATGGGACAGCCGGCGAGCAGTACTTC. Amino acids: CASSYGTAGEQYF.

Judged by abundance, this clonotype is medium-sized. Here the CDR3 reads CAWTRQGSNQPQHF. For the CDR3, the DNA is TGTGCCTGGACGCGACAAGGAAGCAATCAGCCCCAGCATTTT. The genes are TRBV30 and TRBJ1-5; D call uncertain. CDR1 GTSNPN and CDR2 SVGIG come from the germline V gene (reference sequence). The CDR3 has 14 amino acids. V shed 4 bases and J shed 1 base, with 11 bases lying between them. The full variable domain, rest sourced from reference TRBV30 and TRBJ1-5, is SQTIHQWPATLVQPVGSPLSLECTVEGTSNPNLYWYRQAAGRGLQLLFYSVGIGQISSEVPQNLSASRPQDRQFILSSKKLLLSDSGFYLCAWTRQGSNQPQHFGDGTRLSIL.

Ten or more counts support this clonotype. The V call is TRBV11-2, the J call TRBJ2-6; D is uncertain. This CDR3 is built from 17 residues. The V end lost 2 bases, the J end lost 0 bases, and 11 bases lay between the germline ends. The germline gives CDR1 SGHAT, CDR2 FQNNGV. CDR3 nucleotides: TGTGCCAGCAGCTTACGTCGGCAGCCCTCTGGGGCCAACGTCCTGACTTTC. Translated: CASSLRRQPSGANVLTF.

V usage is TRBV20-1 and J usage is TRBJ2-5, with 8 bases lining up with TRBD2. CDR1 and CDR2 from the germline V gene are DFQATT and SNEGSKA (reference sequence). V lost 1 base, J lost 2 bases, and 3 bases stayed unmatched. There are 14 residues in the CDR3. CDR3 sequence reads: CSARVAGSQETQYF. CDR3 nucleotides: TGCAGTGCTAGAGTAGCGGGGAGTCAAGAGACCCAGTACTTC.

By share of the sample, this clonotype is medium-sized. The chain carries TRBV20-1 and TRBJ1-1; the D is unclear. Germline CDR1 DFQATT, CDR2 SNEGSKA (reference sequence). There are 14 residues in the CDR3. V was trimmed by 5 bases and J by 0 bases, leaving 13 bases between them. In DNA, the CDR3 is TGCAGTGCTGCCCGATATCGGATGAACACTGAAGCTTTCTTT. Protein sequence: CSAARYRMNTEAFF.

This clonotype appeared many times. The chain is built from TRBV6-1 and TRBJ2-2; D unclear. There are 14 residues in the CDR3. The germline V gene encodes CDR1 MNHNS and CDR2 SASEGT. Trimming removed 7 bases at V and 1 base at J, with 10 bases between. CDR3 loop: CASMVVGNTGELFF. Here the CDR3 DNA reads TGTGCCAGCATGGTAGTAGGGAACACCGGGGAGCTGTTTTTT.

This clonotype was observed at least ten times. The chain is built from TRBV6-1 and TRBJ1-1; 7 bases line up with TRBD1. Germline V gene lookup returns CDR1 MNHNS and CDR2 SASEGT. This CDR3 is 15 amino acids long. V lost 0 bases, J lost 5 bases, and 6 bases stayed unmatched. The DNA of the CDR3 is TGTGCCAGCAGTGAAGCGGATAGGGGGCGGACTGAAGCTTTCTTT. Translation: CASSEADRGRTEAFF.

Judged by abundance, this clonotype is medium-sized (0.01 to 0.1%). The chain carries TRBV4-3 and TRBJ1-3; D is ambiguous. This CDR3 has 16 amino acids. The germline V gene encodes CDR1 LGHNA and CDR2 YSLEER. Trimming stripped 5 bases from V and 4 bases from J, with 18 bases between. Here the CDR3 DNA reads TGCGCCAGCAGCTACCTGGACCCCAAGGCCGGAAACACCATATATTTT. Translated: CASSYLDPKAGNTIYF.

This clonotype is labeled medium-sized. The junction departs from germline at one end; a sequencing error may be responsible. V gene TRBV30 combines with J gene TRBJ1-1, with unresolved D. Germline V lookup: CDR1 GTSNPN, CDR2 SVGIG (reference sequence). The CDR3 sequence is 13 residues long. CDR3 in DNA: TGTGCGTGGACGGTGTCGGGTAGCACTGAAGCTTTCTTT. It translates to CAWTVSGSTEAFF.

Remarks on this clonotype: This clone may be a read error of a much larger clone one base away. This sequence joins TRBV7-2 and TRBJ2-1, with D possibly TRBD2 on 6 matching bases. V was shortened by 2 bases and J by 4 bases, with 9 bases between the two germline ends. The CDR3 covers 14 residues. The germline V gene has CDR1 SGHTA and CDR2 FQGNSA. CDR3 sequence (DNA): TGTGCCAGCAGCTTATGTCGGGGGTACAATGAGCAGTTCTTC. As protein: CASSLCRGYNEQFF.

By sample fraction, this clonotype is medium-sized. The chain links TRBV13 to TRBJ2-1, with no clear D. This CDR3 spans 14 amino acids. CDR1 PRHDT and CDR2 FYEKMQ come from the germline V gene (reference sequence). Trimming pared 3 bases from V and 4 bases from J, leaving 10 bases between. The CDR3 spells CASSLVASYNEQFF. CDR3 coding DNA: TGTGCCAGCAGCTTGGTAGCATCTTACAATGAGCAGTTCTTC.

Judged by abundance, this clonotype is medium-sized. The chain links TRBV4-3 to TRBJ2-7, with a weak D call TRBD2 (5 bases). The V end lost 2 bases, the J end lost 9 bases, and 14 bases lay between the germline ends. This CDR3 comprises 13 residues. Per germline, CDR1 LGHNA and CDR2 YSLEER. DNA for the CDR3: TGCGCCAGCAGCCAAAGGGTCTCTAGCAGGCAGTACTTC. Residues: CASSQRVSSRQYF.

In this sample, this clonotype turned up many times. V usage is TRBV7-2 and J usage is TRBJ2-4; D could derive from TRBD1 or TRBD2 (6 bases each). The CDR3 loop spans 15 amino acids. V was shortened by 0 bases and J by 6 bases, with 12 bases between the two germline ends. Looked up from germline, CDR1 is SGHTA and CDR2 is FQGNSA. The CDR3 loop is CASSLAPGGGNIQYF. As DNA, the CDR3 is TGTGCCAGCAGCTTAGCCCCAGGAGGGGGAAACATTCAGTACTTC.

This clonotype was observed many times. The chain couples TRBV7-2 to TRBJ2-3; D is ambiguous. The CDR3 totals 14 residues. Trimming removed 0 bases from V and 2 bases from J, with 6 bases in between. The germline V gene has CDR1 SGHTA and CDR2 FQGNSA. CDR3: CASSLAAYTDTQYF. The CDR3 nucleotides are TGTGCCAGCAGCTTAGCGGCCTACACAGATACGCAGTATTTT.

This clonotype has at least ten counts. The chain has TRBV5-4 and TRBJ1-1, with D possibly matching TRBD1 (5 bases). V was shortened by 4 bases and J by 5 bases, with 15 bases between the two germline ends. This CDR3 has 14 residues. Germline CDR1 SGHNT, CDR2 YYREEE (reference sequence). The CDR3, as DNA: TGTGCCAGCAGCCGGGGGTTCGAGAAGACTGAAGCTTTCTTT. Its protein is CASSRGFEKTEAFF.

This clonotype is labeled as medium-sized. This chain links TRBV29-1 with TRBJ1-2; the match to TRBD1 covers 9 bases. Germline V lookup: CDR1 SQVTM, CDR2 ANQGSEA. This CDR3 region has 12 residues. V dropped 7 bases and J dropped 3; count of bases not matched to a gene: 3. CDR3 loop: CSARQGDYGYTF. CDR3 in DNA: TGCAGCGCTCGACAGGGGGACTATGGCTACACCTTC. The full variable domain, with the rest looked up from reference TRBV29-1 and TRBJ1-2, is SAVISQKPSRDICQRGTSLTIQCQVDSQVTMMFWYRQQPGQSLTLIATANQGSEATYESGFVIDKFPISRPNLTFSTLTVSNMSPEDSSIYLCSARQGDYGYTFGSGTRLTVV.

This clonotype is medium-sized. The V gene is TRBV6-6, the J gene TRBJ1-5; 12 bases agree with TRBD1. This CDR3 is built from 16 residues. J gave up 4 bases and V 4 bases, and 5 bases lay outside the gene matches. Germline V gene data show CDR1 as MNHNY and CDR2 as SVGAGI (reference sequence). Here the CDR3 reads CASSSRGQGANQPQHF. The CDR3 nucleotides read TGTGCCAGCAGTTCTAGGGGACAGGGGGCAAATCAGCCCCAGCATTTT.

This clonotype occurred many times. The chain uses TRBV5-6 and TRBJ2-1, with 7 bases matching TRBD1. Germline V gene lookup returns CDR1 SGHDT and CDR2 YYEEEE. Trimming cost V 0 bases and J 12 bases; bases outside gene matches: 3. The CDR3 covers 12 residues. CDR3 region: CASSLVDRLQFF. The CDR3 DNA sequence: TGTGCCAGCAGCTTGGTGGACAGGTTGCAGTTCTTC.

This clonotype was seen at least ten times. V gene TRBV20-1 combines with J gene TRBJ2-3; D is perhaps TRBD2 (6 bases). CDR1 is DFQATT and CDR2 is SNEGSKA in the germline V gene (reference sequence). V gave up 0 bases and J gave up 0 bases, with 10 bases separating them. The CDR3 consists of 15 residues. The CDR3 DNA reads as TGCAGTGCTAGAGATTTTCGGGGGAGCACAGATACGCAGTATTTT. It is translated as CSARDFRGSTDTQYF.

This clonotype was counted ten times or more. The chain employs TRBV6-2 or TRBV6-3 and TRBJ2-7; 9 bases are a match to TRBD2. The CDR3 contains 13 residues. The V and J ends lost 7 bases and 3 bases, in that order; junction bases with no gene match: 4. Germline CDR1 reads MNHEY; CDR2 reads SVGEGT. The CDR3 DNA follows: TGTGCCAGCAAGGAGCGGGGGGTCTACGAGCAGTACTTC. Translating it yields CASKERGVYEQYF.

This clonotype is classed as medium-sized. The gene calls are TRBV7-2 and TRBJ1-5; D is uncertain. Germline loops: CDR1 SGHTA, CDR2 FQGNSA. Trimming took 0 bases from V and 3 from J, leaving 6 bases between them. The CDR3 loop spans 14 amino acids. The CDR3 spells CASSLAVNNQPQHF. The DNA for the CDR3 is TGTGCCAGCAGCTTAGCTGTGAACAATCAGCCCCAGCATTTT.

This clonotype was found many times. A clone one base away is much larger, so this may be a read error. V gene TRBV7-2 combines with J gene TRBJ1-6; D unresolved. Germline loops: CDR1 SGHTA, CDR2 FQGNSA. This CDR3 is 13 amino acids long. V lost 4 bases to trimming and J lost 8 bases, with 9 bases between them. This CDR3 is CASSCLEDSPLHF. Written as DNA, the CDR3 is TGTGCCAGCAGCTGTTTAGAGGATTCACCCCTCCACTTT.

By frequency in the sample, this clonotype is large (0.1 to 1%). The J gene is TRBJ1-2, the V gene TRBV2, with D tentatively TRBD1 (6 bases). The V end was cut by 6 bases, the J end by 4 bases, with 12 bases between. Germline assignment: CDR1 SNHLY and CDR2 FYNNEI. This CDR3 is built from 13 residues. CDR3 in amino acids: CASRPTGTYGYTF. The CDR3 region has the DNA TGTGCCAGCAGGCCCACAGGGACCTATGGCTACACCTTC.

This clonotype appeared many times. The chain carries TRBV3-1 and TRBJ2-5; D ambiguous. The V gene lost 3 bases and the J gene lost 6 bases, with 11 bases spanning the gap. Germline CDR1 and CDR2: LGHDT and YNNKEL (reference sequence). There are 13 residues in the CDR3. The CDR3 bases are TGTGCCAGCAGCCAGAGCGTCGGTAAGACCCAGTACTTC. Translated, it gives CASSQSVGKTQYF.

This clonotype was observed many times. The gene calls are TRBV12-3 or TRBV12-4 and TRBJ1-5, with D possibly matching TRBD1 (5 bases). Trimming stripped 5 bases from V and 2 bases from J, with 22 bases between. This CDR3 is built from 18 residues. DNA for the CDR3: TGTGCCAGCAGTCTGTTGGACATCTACTTGGTTGGCAATCAGCCCCAGCATTTT. This sequence encodes CASSLLDIYLVGNQPQHF.

In its sample, this clonotype is medium-sized (0.01 to 0.1%). The chain is built from TRBV4-1 and TRBJ2-7, with TRBD2 as a possible D gene (5 bases). The germline gives CDR1 MGHRA, CDR2 YSYEKL. This CDR3 has 14 residues. V lost 0 bases and J lost 1, with 7 bases in between. The CDR3 DNA sequence: TGCGCCAGCAGCCAAGATGCGGGTTCCTACGAGCAGTACTTC. Translating it yields CASSQDAGSYEQYF.